The sequence of this T cell receptor (beta chain) was determined in a study of shared clonotypes between healthy human individuals. V lost 3 bases and J lost 8; bases outside the gene matches: 8. The CDR3 is made up of 15 amino acids. CDR1 is LNHDA and CDR2 is SQIVND in the germline V gene (reference sequence). The repertoire was sequenced with immunoSEQ multiplex PCR; TCRdb's copy has only in-frame clones and lacks some. Among some 900,000 clones listed, over 60% were seen once. The sample comprised memory CD4+ T cells sorted from blood. The subset denotes: CD45RA-negative fraction. The chain links TRBV19 to TRBJ2-1; 9 bases fit TRBD2. This TCR was recovered from a man between 18 and 35 years old in good health. In DNA, the CDR3 is TGTGCCAGTAGTATTGTGGAGCGGGGGGCCGATGAGCAGTTCTTC. It specifies CASSIVERGADEQFF.